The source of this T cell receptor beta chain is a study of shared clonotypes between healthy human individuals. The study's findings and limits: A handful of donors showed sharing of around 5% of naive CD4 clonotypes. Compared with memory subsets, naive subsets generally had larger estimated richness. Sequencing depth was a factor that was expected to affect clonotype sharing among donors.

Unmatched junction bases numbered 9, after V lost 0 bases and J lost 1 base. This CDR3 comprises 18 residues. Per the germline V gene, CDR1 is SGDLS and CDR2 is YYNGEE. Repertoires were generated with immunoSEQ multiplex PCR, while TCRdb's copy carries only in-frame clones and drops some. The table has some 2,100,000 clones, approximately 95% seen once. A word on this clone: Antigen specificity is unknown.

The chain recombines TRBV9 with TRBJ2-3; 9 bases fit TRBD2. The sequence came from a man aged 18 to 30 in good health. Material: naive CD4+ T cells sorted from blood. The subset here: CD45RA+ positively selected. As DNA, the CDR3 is TGTGCCAGCAGCGTAGAAATACGGCTAGCGGGGCGCACAGATACGCAGTATTTT. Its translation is CASSVEIRLAGRTDTQYF.